This entry lists 28 T cell receptor beta chains sequenced from one sample in a study of persistence of HIV-infected CD4 T cells. Lysates of CMV-infected fibroblasts at around 9.8 ug/mL stimulated these cells. CD40L-negative CD69-negative CD45RO-high memory CD4+ T cells were sorted as populations depleted of antigen-responding cells. Sequencing used immunoSEQ version 4 in survey mode. Measured with immunoSEQ multiplex PCR; TCRdb has only the in-frame clones, and not every one. The sample consists of approximately 35,000 clones, roughly four fifths of them appearing once. No antigen has been assigned to these receptors. Specimen: CD4+ T cells sorted from PBMCs after roughly 18-hour stimulation, collected from a patient who received antiretroviral therapy. These receptors came from an adult man with HIV who was CMV-seropositive.

The gene calls are TRBV6-1 and TRBJ1-5; D is ambiguous. V was pared by 2 bases and J by 3 bases, with 5 bases between. Looked up from germline, CDR1 is MNHNS and CDR2 is SASEGT. This CDR3 comprises 13 residues. CDR3 residues: CASSEQSNQPQHF. DNA of the CDR3: TGTGCCAGCAGTGAACAGTCCAATCAGCCCCAGCATTTT.

The V and J genes are TRBV5-1 and TRBJ1-6; TRBD1 might be the D (5 bases). Germline V gene data show CDR1 as SGHRS and CDR2 as YFSETQ. Trimming left V 4 bases short and J 9 bases short, with 11 bases between. This CDR3 region has 13 residues. The CDR3 here is CASSPGGGSPLHF. DNA of the CDR3: TGCGCCAGCAGCCCGGGTGGGGGTTCACCCCTCCACTTT.

The genes are TRBV7-6 and TRBJ2-1, with TRBD2 identical over 8 bases. Trimming cost V 4 bases and J 5 bases; bases outside gene matches: 4. CDR1 SGHVS and CDR2 FNYEAQ come from the germline V gene. This CDR3 is built from 14 residues. Here the CDR3 DNA reads TGTGCCAGCAGCTCTTTAGCGGGGAACAATGAGCAGTTCTTC. Translation: CASSSLAGNNEQFF. Variable domain in full (rest from reference TRBV7-6 and TRBJ2-1): GAGVSQSPRYKVTKRGQDVALRCDPISGHVSLYWYRQALGQGPEFLTYFNYEAQQDKSGLPNDRFSAERPEGSISTLTIQRTEQRDSAMYRCASSSLAGNNEQFFGPGTRLTVL.

The V and J genes are TRBV19 and TRBJ1-2, with no clear D. CDR3 length equals 18 residues. Between the trimmed V and J ends, which lost 3 bases and 0 bases, there was a span of 20 bases. Germline V gene sequence: CDR1 LNHDA, CDR2 SQIVND (reference sequence). The CDR3 nucleotides read TGTGCCAGTAGTATCTGGATCCGGACTACGAGGGCTAACTATGGCTACACCTTC. Translated: CASSIWIRTTRANYGYTF. The full variable domain, completed using reference TRBV19 and TRBJ1-2, is DGGITQSPKYLFRKEGQNVTLSCEQNLNHDAMYWYRQDPGQGLRLIYYSQIVNDFQKGDIAEGYSVSREKKESFPLTVTSAQKNPTAFYLCASSIWIRTTRANYGYTFGSGTRLTVV.

The chain uses TRBV10-3 and TRBJ2-3; D tentatively reads TRBD1 or TRBD2 (5 bases each). This CDR3 has 18 residues. Germline lookup yields CDR1 ENHRY and CDR2 SYGVKD. V was cut by 0 bases and J by 2 bases, with 18 bases left in between. The CDR3 loop reads CAISESPASGPNTDTQYF. CDR3 coding DNA: TGTGCCATCAGTGAGTCACCAGCCTCGGGACCTAACACAGATACGCAGTATTTT.

The chain recombines TRBV7-2 with TRBJ2-7; D is unresolved. The CDR3 spans 13 residues. V lost 3 bases, J lost 3 bases, and 9 bases lay in between. Germline-derived CDR1 and CDR2 are SGHTA and FQGNSA. CDR3 residues: CASSFGLSYEQYF. DNA for the CDR3: TGTGCCAGCAGCTTCGGGTTAAGCTACGAGCAGTACTTC.

This chain connects TRBV6-5 to TRBJ1-4; 8 bases match TRBD1. The CDR3 totals 15 residues. Germline V lookup: CDR1 MNHEY, CDR2 SVGAGI. The junction had 6 bases not matched to a gene; V was cut back by 7 bases and J by 2 bases. CDR3 in amino acids: CASTGGAGTNEKLFF. In nucleotides, the CDR3 is TGTGCCAGCACAGGGGGCGCGGGCACTAATGAAAAACTGTTTTTT.

The chain employs TRBV15 and TRBJ1-6; no firm D call. V lost 0 bases and J 7 bases, leaving 13 bases between the germline ends. From germline, CDR1 is LNHNV and CDR2 YYDKDF (reference sequence). The CDR3 covers 16 residues. For the CDR3, the DNA is TGTGCCACCAGCAGAGATTTAGGGTATGGGAATTCACCCCTCCACTTT. Protein product: CATSRDLGYGNSPLHF.

The chain recombines TRBV12-3 or TRBV12-4 with TRBJ1-2; no clear D gene. This CDR3 contains 12 residues. V lost 8 bases and J lost 4, with 11 bases in between. CDR3 sequence: CASAFDGYGYTF. In DNA form, the CDR3 reads TGTGCCAGCGCGTTTGATGGCTATGGCTACACCTTC.

The V gene is TRBV3-1 (or the pseudogene TRBV3-2), the J gene TRBJ2-1; D gene unclear. The ends were cut back, 1 base at V and 10 bases at J, with 20 bases in the middle. This CDR3 has 16 amino acids. CDR1 is LGHDT and CDR2 is YNNKEL in the germline V gene (reference sequence). CDR3 sequence: CASSQVGQLFFKEQFF. In DNA, the CDR3 is TGTGCCAGCAGCCAAGTCGGGCAGCTCTTTTTTAAGGAGCAGTTCTTC.

The chain has TRBV2 and TRBJ2-7; 10 bases line up with TRBD2. This CDR3 region has 14 residues. Per germline, CDR1 SNHLY and CDR2 FYNNEI. The V gene end was trimmed by 9 bases and the J gene end by 2 bases; junction bases not matched to a gene: 7. CDR3 residues: CASLGLARTYEQYF. CDR3 in DNA: TGTGCCAGTTTGGGACTAGCGAGGACCTACGAGCAGTACTTC.

The V and J genes are TRBV4-2 and TRBJ2-7; D perhaps matches TRBD2 (7 bases). Germline CDR1 and CDR2: LGHNA and YNFKEQ. V shed 3 bases and J shed 2 bases, with 14 bases lying between them. This CDR3 is 15 amino acids long. CDR3: CASSQRGGAAYEQYF. CDR3 nucleotides: TGTGCCAGCAGCCAGAGGGGGGGGGCGGCCTACGAGCAGTACTTC.

As for this clone: Relative to the germline gene, one junction end is altered; a read error may explain this. This rearrangement joins TRBV7-9 to TRBJ2-1, with 8 bases fitting TRBD1. CDR1 and CDR2 (germline): SEHNR, FQNEAQ (reference sequence). CDR3 length equals 13 residues. CDR3 amino acids: CASSSRTGTGIVF. CDR3 nucleotide sequence: TGTGCCAGCAGCTCTCGGACAGGGACGGGAATTGTCTTC.

CDR3 nucleotides: TGTGCCAGCAGCCCAAGGAGGGGCCTCTACAATGAGCAGTTCTTC. Amino acids: CASSPRRGLYNEQFF. This chain joins TRBV3-1 (or the pseudogene TRBV3-2) and TRBJ2-1; a possible D gene is TRBD2 (6 bases). The CDR3 extends over 15 amino acids. Trimming took 4 bases from V and 3 from J, leaving 13 bases between them. The germline V gene has CDR1 LGHDT and CDR2 YNNKEL (reference sequence).

This clone was recorded once. The chain recombines TRBV7-2 with TRBJ2-7; D gene ambiguous. Germline V lookup: CDR1 SGHTA, CDR2 FQGNSA. V shed 5 bases and J shed 3 bases, with 11 bases lying between them. The CDR3 contains 13 residues. The CDR3 DNA reads TGTGCCAGCAGCCATTCAGACCGCTACGAGCAGTACTTC. Protein product: CASSHSDRYEQYF. Full variable domain (rest looked up from reference TRBV7-2 and TRBJ2-7): GAGVSQSPSNKVTEKGKDVELRCDPISGHTALYWYRQSLGQGLEFLIYFQGNSAPDKSGLPSDRFSAERTGGSVSTLTIQRTQQEDSAVYLCASSHSDRYEQYFGPGTRLTVT.

V usage is TRBV2 and J usage is TRBJ1-2; 7 bases are shared with TRBD1. The germline V gene encodes CDR1 SNHLY and CDR2 FYNNEI. This CDR3 is 14 amino acids long. J gave up 0 bases and V 8 bases, and 6 bases lay outside the gene matches. CDR3 loop: CASGEGTANYGYTF. The CDR3 DNA reads as TGTGCCAGCGGAGAGGGGACAGCTAACTATGGCTACACCTTC.

This chain uses TRBV6-1 with TRBJ2-5; no reliable D call. Between the trimmed V and J ends, which lost 1 base and 4 bases, there was a span of 7 bases. This CDR3 region has 13 residues. Per the germline V gene, CDR1 is MNHNS and CDR2 is SASEGT. This chain's CDR3 is CASSEGPIETQYF. Here the CDR3 DNA reads TGTGCCAGCAGTGAAGGCCCTATAGAGACCCAGTACTTC.

V gene TRBV7-2 combines with J gene TRBJ2-3; D gene unclear. Trimming removed 1 base at V and 5 bases at J, with 13 bases between. From germline, CDR1 is SGHTA and CDR2 FQGNSA. The length of the CDR3 is 15 residues. This chain's CDR3 is CASSLGRPPQDTQYF. In DNA, the CDR3 is TGTGCCAGCAGCTTAGGGCGACCCCCACAAGATACGCAGTATTTT.

The chain joins TRBV18 to TRBJ1-6; possibly TRBD1 for D (5 bases). V was cut by 0 bases and J by 11 bases, with 5 bases left in between. From germline, CDR1 is KGHSH and CDR2 LQKENI. This CDR3 spans 12 amino acids. CDR3 DNA: TGTGCCAGCTCACCACCGGGGGCACCCCTCCACTTT. Protein product: CASSPPGAPLHF.

The V and J genes are TRBV5-1 and TRBJ2-2; no clear D gene. From germline, CDR1 is SGHRS and CDR2 YFSETQ. The V end was cut by 3 bases, the J end by 0 bases, with 15 bases between. The CDR3 length is 17 residues. In nucleotides, the CDR3 is TGCGCCAGCAGCTACTGGACGGCCCCCGCGAACACCGGGGAGCTGTTTTTT. Its translation is CASSYWTAPANTGELFF.

J is TRBJ1-5 and V is TRBV19; 7 bases are shared with TRBD1. Trimming at V came to 1 base and at J to 0 bases, leaving 6 bases not matched to a gene. Per germline, CDR1 LNHDA and CDR2 SQIVND (reference sequence). This CDR3 spans 17 amino acids. This CDR3 reads CASSIATGMASNQPQHF. CDR3 coding DNA: TGTGCCAGTAGTATAGCGACAGGGATGGCTAGCAATCAGCCCCAGCATTTT.

This sequence joins TRBV4-3 and TRBJ1-2; 7 positions agree with TRBD1. Germline CDR1 LGHNA, CDR2 YSLEER. The CDR3 contains 16 residues. Unmatched junction bases numbered 6, after V lost 0 bases and J lost 2 bases. CDR3 in amino acids: CASSQEGWGQNYGYTF. The CDR3 region has the DNA TGCGCCAGCAGCCAAGAGGGGTGGGGACAGAACTATGGCTACACCTTC.

The V call is TRBV9, the J call TRBJ2-1, with D perhaps matching TRBD1 (5 bases). Germline V gives CDR1 SGDLS, CDR2 YYNGEE. V lost 2 bases to trimming and J lost 5 bases, with 8 bases between them. The CDR3 contains 13 residues. CDR3 nucleotide sequence: TGTGCCAGCAGCGTCTTAGGGGACAATGAGCAGTTCTTC. Protein sequence: CASSVLGDNEQFF.

The chain has TRBV9 and TRBJ2-7; maybe TRBD2 (5 bases). The V and J ends lost 0 bases and 8 bases respectively, with 15 bases between them. Germline V lookup: CDR1 SGDLS, CDR2 YYNGEE. The CDR3 is 14 amino acids. CDR3 loop: CASSVESFSSKQYF. The CDR3 DNA follows: TGTGCCAGCAGCGTAGAGTCATTCTCTAGCAAGCAGTACTTC.

The chain combines TRBV12-3 or TRBV12-4 with TRBJ2-3, with 7 positions matching TRBD2. V trimming: 6 bases; J trimming: 4 bases; junction bases outside the gene matches: 1. The CDR3 is 12 residues long. CDR3 DNA: TGTGCCAGCAGGCTAGCGGCAGATACGCAGTATTTT. This sequence encodes CASRLAADTQYF.

The V gene is TRBV5-1, the J gene TRBJ2-5, with D maybe TRBD1 (6 bases). The CDR3 covers 16 residues. Germline CDR1 SGHRS, CDR2 YFSETQ. Trimming left V 0 bases short and J 2 bases short, with 14 bases between. The CDR3 region has the DNA TGCGCCAGCAGCTTGGCCCCAGCGAGGGGGCAAGAGACCCAGTACTTC. The encoded protein is CASSLAPARGQETQYF.

The chain recombines TRBV5-1 with TRBJ2-7; 10 nucleotides agree with TRBD2. This CDR3 has 15 residues. Germline CDR1 reads SGHRS; CDR2 reads YFSETQ. V lost 7 bases to trimming and J lost 0 bases; unmatched junction nucleotides: 7. The chain's CDR3 is CASALVAGGSYEQYF. In DNA form, the CDR3 reads TGCGCCAGCGCCTTGGTAGCGGGGGGCTCCTACGAGCAGTACTTC.

The chain combines TRBV5-1 with TRBJ2-3; D perhaps matches TRBD2 (6 bases). V dropped 3 bases and J dropped 5 bases, with 16 bases sitting between them. The germline CDR1 and CDR2 sequences are SGHRS and YFSETQ. The CDR3 covers 15 residues. The CDR3 is CASSSRTIEGDTQYF. The CDR3 DNA reads as TGCGCCAGCAGCTCCCGGACTATTGAAGGAGATACGCAGTATTTT.